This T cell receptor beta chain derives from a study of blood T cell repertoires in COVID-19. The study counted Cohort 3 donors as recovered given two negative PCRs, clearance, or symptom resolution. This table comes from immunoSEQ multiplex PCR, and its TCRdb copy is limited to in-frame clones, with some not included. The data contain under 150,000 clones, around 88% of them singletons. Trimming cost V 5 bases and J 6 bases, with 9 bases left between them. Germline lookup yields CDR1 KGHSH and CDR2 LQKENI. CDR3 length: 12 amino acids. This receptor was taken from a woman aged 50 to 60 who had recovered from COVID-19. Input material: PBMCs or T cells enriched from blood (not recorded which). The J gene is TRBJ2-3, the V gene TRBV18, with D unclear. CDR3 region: CASSTQADTQYF. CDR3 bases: TGTGCCAGCTCAACTCAGGCGGATACGCAGTATTTT.